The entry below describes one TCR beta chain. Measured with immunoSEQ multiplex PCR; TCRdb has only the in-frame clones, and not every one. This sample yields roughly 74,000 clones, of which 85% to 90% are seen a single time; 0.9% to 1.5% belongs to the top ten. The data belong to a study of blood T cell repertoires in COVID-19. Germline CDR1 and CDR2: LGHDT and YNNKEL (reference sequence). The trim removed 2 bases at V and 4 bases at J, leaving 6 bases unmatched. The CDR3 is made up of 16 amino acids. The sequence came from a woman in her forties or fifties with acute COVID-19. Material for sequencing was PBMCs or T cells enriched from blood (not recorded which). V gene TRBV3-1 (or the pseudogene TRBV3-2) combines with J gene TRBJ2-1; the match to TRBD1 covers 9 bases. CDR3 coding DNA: TGTGCCAGCAGCCAACTAGGACAGGGGACTTACAATGAGCAGTTCTTC. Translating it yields CASSQLGQGTYNEQFF.